This entry lists 3 T cell receptor beta chains sequenced from one sample in a study of cytomegalovirus exposure and HLA in healthy donors. PCR involved 60 Vbeta and 13 Jbeta primers. Assay: immunoSEQ multiplex PCR; the TCRdb copy retains only in-frame clones and omits some. The sample lists approximately 210,000 clones, 79% occurring once. Source material: PBMCs. These receptors originate from a male donor in good health and CMV-seropositive.

The V call is TRBV6-1, the J call TRBJ2-7; D gene uncertain. Germline-derived CDR1 and CDR2 are MNHNS and SASEGT. This CDR3 comprises 11 residues. Trimming cost V 5 bases and J 4 bases, with 6 bases left between them. DNA for the CDR3: TGTGCCAGCAGTACCGGTTACGAGCAGTACTTC. Translated, it gives CASSTGYEQYF.

The rearrangement uses TRBV11-3 and TRBJ1-3; D gene uncertain. V lost 3 bases and J 7 bases, leaving 10 bases between the germline ends. The CDR3 spans 13 residues. Germline assignment: CDR1 SGHNT and CDR2 YENEEA. This CDR3 is CASSFNSGNTIYF. The CDR3 nucleotides read TGTGCCAGCAGCTTTAACTCGGGGAACACCATATATTTT.

The chain employs TRBV19 and TRBJ2-3; a possible D gene is TRBD1 (5 bases). Germline V CDR1 and CDR2: LNHDA, SQIVND (reference sequence). CDR3 length equals 14 residues. V dropped 6 bases and J dropped 0 bases, with 10 bases sitting between them. The CDR3 DNA reads as TGTGCCAGTAGCCGACAGACTAGCACAGATACGCAGTATTTT. Protein sequence: CASSRQTSTDTQYF.